The 8 T cell receptor beta chains below all came from one sample that was sequenced in a study of vaccination and CD4 T cells after COVID-19. Sequenced with the Oncomine TCR Beta short-read assay was DNA taken from cultured CD4+ T cells. TCRdb fed the PCR reads into MiXCR, producing one record per CDR3 protein. The table includes fewer than 20,000 distinct CDR3 sequences, 35% to 50% detected once. These receptors lack a known antigen. The treatment was: approximately nine-day PBMC culture with coronavirus spike peptide pools or control peptides (ViraFEST assay). Sample: CD4+ T cells from blood, cultured in vitro, taken before SARS-CoV-2 vaccination. The receptors were gathered from a human donor who had recovered from COVID-19.

As regards this clonotype: Germline is not matched at one junction end, which may reflect a read error. This rearrangement joins TRBV7-2 to TRBJ1-2; D is possibly TRBD1 (5 bases). The CDR3 totals 13 residues. The germline V gene encodes CDR1 SGHTA and CDR2 FQGNSA. In DNA form, the CDR3 reads TGTGCCAGCAGATTAGGGGTAAACTATGGCTACACCTTC. Protein: CASRLGVNYGYTF.

CDR3 in DNA: TGCAGTGCTAGAGATGGCGGTCGACCCTACGAGCAGTACTTC. Translating gives CSARDGGRPYEQYF. The rearrangement uses TRBV20-1 and TRBJ2-7; D uncertain. Trimming stripped 0 bases from V and 2 bases from J, with 11 bases between. Germline loops: CDR1 DFQATT, CDR2 SNEGSKA (reference sequence). This CDR3 has 14 residues.

The chain joins TRBV12-3 or TRBV12-4 to TRBJ2-5, with 8 bases that match TRBD1. J gave up 7 bases and V 6 bases, and 7 bases lay outside the gene matches. CDR3 length: 13 residues. CDR3 sequence: CASRMDRAVTQYF. The CDR3 DNA follows: TGTGCCAGCAGGATGGACAGGGCGGTGACCCAGTACTTC.

This chain joins TRBV7-9 and TRBJ1-6, with D unresolved. Germline V lookup: CDR1 SEHNR, CDR2 FQNEAQ (reference sequence). The CDR3 length is 13 residues. Deletions cut 4 bases from V and 10 bases from J, with 11 bases between. The CDR3 DNA sequence: TGTGCCAGCAGCTCCCGGACCGGCTCACCCCTCCACTTT. This translates into CASSSRTGSPLHF.

V gene TRBV20-1 combines with J gene TRBJ2-1; 10 bases are shared with TRBD2. The CDR3 length is 13 residues. V shed 6 bases, J shed 9 bases, and the junction held 8 bases outside the gene matches. Per germline, CDR1 DFQATT and CDR2 SNEGSKA (reference sequence). The DNA for the CDR3 is TGCAGTGCCCAGCGGGAGGGCGGGAGTGAGCAGTTCTTC. This gives the protein CSAQREGGSEQFF.

This clonotype was observed a handful of times. The V gene is TRBV7-2, the J gene TRBJ1-1; TRBD1 matches at 7 bases. Germline V gives CDR1 SGHTA, CDR2 FQGNSA. The junction had 8 bases not matched to a gene; V was cut back by 7 bases and J by 6 bases. The CDR3 is 13 residues long. CDR3 DNA sequence: TGTGCCAGCACCCAGGGGGGCTGGGCTGAAGCTTTCTTT. Protein product: CASTQGGWAEAFF.

This clonotype has a handful of counts. The V call is TRBV28, the J call TRBJ1-2; TRBD1 might be the D (6 bases). This CDR3 has 13 amino acids. Germline assignment: CDR1 MDHEN and CDR2 SYDVKM. Trimming shortened V by 5 bases and J by 4 bases, and 11 bases separated the two germline ends. The CDR3 region is CASSQQGSYGYTF. The CDR3 DNA reads as TGTGCCAGCAGTCAACAGGGTTCCTATGGCTACACCTTC.

The chain is built from TRBV20-1 and TRBJ1-1, with a tentative D call TRBD1 (5 bases). The length of the CDR3 is 15 residues. Trimming cost V 0 bases and J 0 bases, with 11 bases left between them. The germline CDR1 and CDR2 sequences are DFQATT and SNEGSKA (reference sequence). The CDR3: CSARDLQGLNTEAFF. CDR3 sequence (DNA): TGCAGTGCTAGAGATTTGCAGGGTTTGAACACTGAAGCTTTCTTT.